What follows describes a single TCR beta chain. What it binds is unknown. Use of 60 Vbeta and 13 Jbeta primers characterized the PCR. Clones were sequenced by immunoSEQ multiplex PCR, and TCRdb holds only the in-frame ones, with some missing. Of about 150,000 clones listed, roughly 74% are singletons. These data are taken from a study of cytomegalovirus exposure and HLA in healthy donors. For the study at large: Earlier sequencing of 150 million to 200 million T cells yielded around 100 million unique TCR beta sequences. Unique TCRs numbering about 87 million, obtained from HLA-typed donors, made up an early data release.

Findings and limits, study-wide: Common viral pathogens (according to a later analysis) appeared linked to several of the most significant clusters. Later on, an analysis showed TCR association rates differing by HLA locus, with DRB1 the most and HLA-C the fewest.

Trimming left V 1 base short and J 3 bases short, with 9 bases between. In germline, CDR1 is SGHDN, CDR2 FVKESK. The CDR3 is made up of 14 amino acids. The sequence was collected from a man aged 18 to 29 in good health and CMV-seronegative. Sequencing was done on a sample of PBMCs. The chain carries TRBV14 and TRBJ2-5; TRBD1 might be the D (6 bases). The CDR3 DNA reads as TGTGCCAGCAGCCAAGGGTGGACAGAAGAGACCCAGTACTTC. Protein sequence: CASSQGWTEETQYF.